This is a list of T cell receptor beta chains from one sample in a study of CD4 T cells in relation to SARS-CoV-2 and coronaviruses. Sequenced by immunoSEQ multiplex PCR; TCRdb stores in-frame clones only, minus some. The sample records some 21,000 clones, about 70% being singletons. These receptors have no identified antigens. The sample comprised CD4+ T cells from PBMCs, cultured in vitro. The receptors here all came from a human donor in good health. Both conserved end residues are part of each CDR3. Each record gives: V gene, D gene, J gene, clone size, CDR3 protein, CDR3 DNA. A D gene is named only where the DNA matches it firmly. A clone size is listed for some rows: how often the clone was seen (once, few, many), or a class if it is expanded.

V gene: TRBV9
D gene: .
J gene: TRBJ1-2
clone size: .
CDR3 protein: CASSTGTANYGYTF
CDR3 DNA: TGTGCCAGCAGCACCGGAACGGCAAACTATGGCTACACCTTC

V gene: TRBV2
D gene: TRBD2
J gene: TRBJ2-1
clone size: .
CDR3 protein: CASSGWGLADPVGEQFF
CDR3 DNA: TGTGCCAGCAGTGGGTGGGGACTAGCGGACCCTGTCGGTGAGCAGTTCTTC

V gene: TRBV12-3/TRBV12-4
D gene: .
J gene: TRBJ1-2
clone size: .
CDR3 protein: CASSLGTARGYTF
CDR3 DNA: TGTGCCAGCAGTTTAGGAACGGCCCGGGGCTACACCTTC

V gene: TRBV27
D gene: .
J gene: TRBJ1-4
clone size: .
CDR3 protein: CASSLRKLGEKLFF
CDR3 DNA: TGTGCCAGCAGTTTAAGGAAATTGGGTGAAAAACTGTTTTTT

V gene: TRBV20-1
D gene: TRBD1
J gene: TRBJ2-1
clone size: .
CDR3 protein: CSARDSGTDYNEQFF
CDR3 DNA: TGCAGTGCTCGTGATTCCGGGACAGATTACAATGAGCAGTTCTTC

V gene: TRBV19
D gene: TRBD2
J gene: TRBJ2-1
clone size: few
CDR3 protein: CASTRSSGSYNEQFF
CDR3 DNA: TGTGCCAGTACCAGATCCAGCGGGAGCTACAATGAGCAGTTCTTC

V gene: TRBV19
D gene: .
J gene: TRBJ2-5
clone size: .
CDR3 protein: CASSIGGAEETQYF
CDR3 DNA: TGTGCCAGTAGTATAGGTGGAGCGGAAGAGACCCAGTACTTC

V gene: TRBV28
D gene: TRBD1
J gene: TRBJ1-2
clone size: once
CDR3 protein: CASSGDRINYGYTF
CDR3 DNA: TGTGCCAGCAGTGGGGACAGAATAAACTATGGCTACACCTTC

V gene: TRBV19
D gene: TRBD1
J gene: TRBJ1-1
clone size: .
CDR3 protein: CASSKPDRGNTEAFF
CDR3 DNA: TGTGCCAGTAGTAAACCCGACAGGGGCAACACTGAAGCTTTCTTT

V gene: TRBV18
D gene: .
J gene: TRBJ1-4
clone size: .
CDR3 protein: CASSPRPPRRAEPREKLFF
CDR3 DNA: TGTGCCAGCTCACCTAGACCACCCCGGCGGGCCGAACCTCGAGAAAAACTGTTTTTT

V gene: TRBV24-1
D gene: TRBD1
J gene: TRBJ2-3
clone size: .
CDR3 protein: CATSRTGSDTQYF
CDR3 DNA: TGTGCCACCAGTAGGACAGGGTCCGATACGCAGTATTTT

V gene: TRBV5-1
D gene: .
J gene: TRBJ1-3
clone size: .
CDR3 protein: CASSLVPTSGNTIYF
CDR3 DNA: TGCGCCAGCAGCTTGGTACCCACATCTGGAAACACCATATATTTT

V gene: TRBV10-3
D gene: TRBD1
J gene: TRBJ2-6
clone size: .
CDR3 protein: CAISRDRAGANVLTF
CDR3 DNA: TGTGCCATCAGTAGAGACAGGGCTGGGGCCAACGTCCTGACTTTC

V gene: TRBV5-5
D gene: .
J gene: TRBJ1-5
clone size: .
CDR3 protein: CASSQGWTVSNQPQHF
CDR3 DNA: TGTGCCAGCAGCCAGGGTTGGACAGTCAGCAATCAGCCCCAGCATTTT

V gene: TRBV24-1
D gene: .
J gene: TRBJ2-5
clone size: .
CDR3 protein: CATSDSSLIGETQYF
CDR3 DNA: TGTGCCACCAGTGATTCCTCTTTGATCGGAGAGACCCAGTACTTC

V gene: TRBV2
D gene: .
J gene: TRBJ1-1
clone size: .
CDR3 protein: CASSIQASKTEAFF
CDR3 DNA: TGTGCCAGCAGCATACAGGCTTCGAAAACTGAAGCTTTCTTT

V gene: TRBV7-9
D gene: .
J gene: TRBJ2-2
clone size: .
CDR3 protein: CASAVLRKGDGELFF
CDR3 DNA: TGTGCCAGCGCCGTCCTGAGGAAAGGGGACGGGGAGCTGTTTTTT

V gene: TRBV6-1
D gene: TRBD2
J gene: TRBJ2-1
clone size: .
CDR3 protein: CASSELGGGSYNEQFF
CDR3 DNA: TGTGCCAGCAGTGAACTAGGCGGGGGTTCCTACAATGAGCAGTTCTTC

V gene: TRBV7-9
D gene: .
J gene: TRBJ1-1
clone size: .
CDR3 protein: CASSLQSGTVEAFF
CDR3 DNA: TGTGCCAGCAGCTTACAATCGGGAACAGTGGAAGCTTTCTTT

V gene: TRBV12-3/TRBV12-4
D gene: .
J gene: TRBJ1-1
clone size: .
CDR3 protein: CASSFAGPTEAFF
CDR3 DNA: TGTGCCAGCAGTTTTGCAGGGCCCACTGAAGCTTTCTTT

V gene: TRBV7-9
D gene: .
J gene: TRBJ1-4
clone size: .
CDR3 protein: CASSSRQEEKLFF
CDR3 DNA: TGTGCCAGCAGCTCCCGACAGGAGGAAAAACTGTTTTTT

V gene: TRBV27
D gene: .
J gene: TRBJ1-5
clone size: .
CDR3 protein: CASSLGGAPVQPQHF
CDR3 DNA: TGTGCCAGCAGTTTAGGTGGGGCCCCCGTTCAGCCCCAGCATTTT

V gene: TRBV5-6
D gene: .
J gene: TRBJ2-7
clone size: .
CDR3 protein: CASSSGMRGRYEQYF
CDR3 DNA: TGTGCCAGCAGCTCGGGCATGCGGGGACGGTACGAGCAGTACTTC

V gene: TRBV4-2
D gene: .
J gene: TRBJ1-6
clone size: .
CDR3 protein: CASSQDHQSSPLHF
CDR3 DNA: TGTGCCAGCAGCCAAGATCATCAAAGTTCACCCCTCCACTTT

V gene: TRBV6-5
D gene: .
J gene: TRBJ2-2
clone size: .
CDR3 protein: CASRLGTGELFF
CDR3 DNA: TGTGCCAGTCGACTCGGAACCGGGGAGCTGTTTTTT

V gene: TRBV30
D gene: .
J gene: TRBJ1-1
clone size: .
CDR3 protein: CAWSPGGPGTEAFF
CDR3 DNA: TGTGCCTGGAGCCCCGGAGGGCCCGGCACTGAAGCTTTCTTT

V gene: TRBV7-6
D gene: .
J gene: TRBJ2-5
clone size: .
CDR3 protein: CASSLAAGVQETQYF
CDR3 DNA: TGTGCCAGCAGCTTAGCGGCCGGGGTCCAAGAGACCCAGTACTTC

V gene: TRBV2
D gene: TRBD1
J gene: TRBJ1-6
clone size: few
CDR3 protein: CASSPGTVNSPLHF
CDR3 DNA: TGTGCCAGCAGTCCCGGGACAGTTAATTCACCCCTCCACTTT

V gene: TRBV11-2
D gene: .
J gene: TRBJ2-7
clone size: .
CDR3 protein: CASSKADILRYEQYF
CDR3 DNA: TGTGCCAGCAGCAAGGCCGACATCCTACGCTACGAGCAGTACTTC

V gene: TRBV18
D gene: .
J gene: TRBJ1-1
clone size: .
CDR3 protein: CASSLYRDTEAFF
CDR3 DNA: TGTGCCAGCTCCTTGTACAGGGACACTGAAGCTTTCTTT

V gene: TRBV5-6
D gene: .
J gene: TRBJ2-2
clone size: once
CDR3 protein: CASTSLGGANTGELFF
CDR3 DNA: TGTGCCAGCACCTCCCTTGGGGGCGCGAACACCGGGGAGCTGTTTTTT

V gene: TRBV19
D gene: TRBD1
J gene: TRBJ1-5
clone size: .
CDR3 protein: CASNPGMGTAGNQPQHF
CDR3 DNA: TGTGCCAGTAACCCCGGAATGGGGACAGCCGGCAATCAGCCCCAGCATTTT

V gene: TRBV10-3
D gene: .
J gene: TRBJ2-5
clone size: .
CDR3 protein: CAIRNRYQETQYF
CDR3 DNA: TGTGCCATCCGAAATAGGTACCAAGAGACCCAGTACTTC

V gene: TRBV5-1
D gene: TRBD2
J gene: TRBJ2-1
clone size: .
CDR3 protein: CASSLRGSIDEQFF
CDR3 DNA: TGCGCCAGCAGCTTACGCGGGAGTATTGATGAGCAGTTCTTC

V gene: TRBV24-1
D gene: .
J gene: TRBJ1-1
clone size: .
CDR3 protein: CATSDPGRAEAFF
CDR3 DNA: TGTGCCACCAGTGACCCCGGGAGGGCCGAAGCTTTCTTT

V gene: TRBV18
D gene: .
J gene: TRBJ2-3
clone size: .
CDR3 protein: CASSGTQSTDTQYF
CDR3 DNA: TGTGCCAGCTCCGGGACACAAAGCACAGATACGCAGTATTTT

V gene: TRBV30
D gene: TRBD2
J gene: TRBJ2-3
clone size: .
CDR3 protein: CAWSVGLAGPTDTQYF
CDR3 DNA: TGTGCCTGGAGTGTGGGATTAGCGGGACCCACAGATACGCAGTATTTT

V gene: TRBV5-6
D gene: .
J gene: TRBJ1-2
clone size: .
CDR3 protein: CASSSGRGTYGYTF
CDR3 DNA: TGTGCCAGCAGCTCAGGACGGGGGACCTATGGCTACACCTTC

V gene: TRBV5-1
D gene: .
J gene: TRBJ2-6
clone size: .
CDR3 protein: CASSLNIGASGANVLTF
CDR3 DNA: TGCGCCAGCAGCTTGAATATCGGGGCCTCTGGGGCCAACGTCCTGACTTTC

V gene: TRBV12-3/TRBV12-4
D gene: .
J gene: TRBJ1-2
clone size: .
CDR3 protein: CASSNTNYGYTF
CDR3 DNA: TGTGCCAGTTCCAATACTAACTATGGCTACACCTTC

V gene: TRBV14
D gene: .
J gene: TRBJ2-7
clone size: .
CDR3 protein: CASSPRDFSYEQYF
CDR3 DNA: TGTGCCAGCAGCCCGAGGGACTTTTCCTACGAGCAGTACTTC

V gene: TRBV19
D gene: .
J gene: TRBJ2-1
clone size: .
CDR3 protein: CASSITGIEQFF
CDR3 DNA: TGTGCCAGTAGTATAACAGGGATAGAGCAGTTCTTC

V gene: TRBV28
D gene: TRBD2
J gene: TRBJ2-1
clone size: once
CDR3 protein: CASSSGGAFYNEQFF
CDR3 DNA: TGTGCCAGCAGTTCGGGGGGGGCCTTCTACAATGAGCAGTTCTTC

V gene: TRBV2
D gene: .
J gene: TRBJ2-7
clone size: few
CDR3 protein: CASRGASEQYF
CDR3 DNA: TGTGCCAGCAGGGGGGCTAGCGAGCAGTACTTC

V gene: TRBV5-1
D gene: .
J gene: TRBJ2-7
clone size: .
CDR3 protein: CASSPYQGGAYEQYF
CDR3 DNA: TGCGCCAGCAGCCCCTACCAGGGGGGAGCCTACGAGCAGTACTTC

V gene: TRBV28
D gene: .
J gene: TRBJ2-7
clone size: once
CDR3 protein: CASSLGQNYEQYF
CDR3 DNA: TGTGCCAGCAGTCTCGGACAAAACTACGAGCAGTACTTC

V gene: TRBV6-4
D gene: TRBD2
J gene: TRBJ2-1
clone size: .
CDR3 protein: CASSGTSVNEQFF
CDR3 DNA: TGTGCCAGCAGTGGGACTAGCGTCAATGAGCAGTTCTTC

V gene: TRBV10-3
D gene: .
J gene: TRBJ2-2
clone size: .
CDR3 protein: CAISDVGNTGELFF
CDR3 DNA: TGTGCCATCAGTGACGTGGGAAACACCGGGGAGCTGTTTTTT

V gene: TRBV7-8
D gene: TRBD2
J gene: TRBJ2-2
clone size: .
CDR3 protein: CASSREGNTGELFF
CDR3 DNA: TGTGCCAGCAGCCGGGAGGGGAACACCGGGGAGCTGTTTTTT

V gene: TRBV7-9
D gene: .
J gene: TRBJ2-7
clone size: few
CDR3 protein: CASSLGNEQYF
CDR3 DNA: TGTGCCAGCAGCTTAGGGAACGAGCAGTACTTC

V gene: TRBV27
D gene: .
J gene: TRBJ2-6
clone size: .
CDR3 protein: CASTTLGGSGANVLTF
CDR3 DNA: TGTGCCAGCACCACTCTAGGGGGCTCTGGGGCCAACGTCCTGACTTTC

V gene: TRBV15
D gene: .
J gene: TRBJ2-5
clone size: .
CDR3 protein: CATSGTLGLQETQYF
CDR3 DNA: TGTGCCACCAGCGGGACGTTAGGGCTCCAAGAGACCCAGTACTTC

V gene: TRBV14
D gene: TRBD2
J gene: TRBJ2-1
clone size: few
CDR3 protein: CASRQTSGSYNEQFF
CDR3 DNA: TGTGCCAGCAGGCAAACTAGCGGGAGTTACAATGAGCAGTTCTTC

V gene: TRBV5-8
D gene: .
J gene: TRBJ2-7
clone size: .
CDR3 protein: CGRSLCQQLGTESSYEQYF
CDR3 DNA: .

V gene: TRBV7-9
D gene: TRBD2
J gene: TRBJ2-1
clone size: .
CDR3 protein: CASRAGGYNEQFF
CDR3 DNA: TGTGCCAGCAGGGCGGGAGGGTACAATGAGCAGTTCTTC

V gene: TRBV27
D gene: .
J gene: TRBJ1-1
clone size: few
CDR3 protein: CASSSLLRTAPEAFF
CDR3 DNA: TGTGCCAGCAGTTCGTTACTAAGGACAGCCCCTGAAGCTTTCTTT

V gene: TRBV12-5
D gene: TRBD1
J gene: TRBJ2-6
clone size: .
CDR3 protein: CASGLVRGDLFQDRGSGANVLTF
CDR3 DNA: TGTGCTAGTGGTTTGGTACGGGGGGATTTGTTTCAGGACAGGGGCTCTGGGGCCAACGTCCTGACTTTC

V gene: TRBV10-1
D gene: .
J gene: TRBJ2-7
clone size: .
CDR3 protein: CASSDTGTSYEQYF
CDR3 DNA: TGCGCCAGCAGTGATACAGGGACCTCCTACGAGCAGTACTTC

V gene: TRBV25-1
D gene: .
J gene: TRBJ2-3
clone size: .
CDR3 protein: CASSLGGIDTQYF
CDR3 DNA: TGTGCCAGCAGTTTGGGAGGTATAGATACGCAGTATTTT